This note documents a single T cell receptor (beta chain) sequence. Germline CDR1 and CDR2: MNHEY and SMNVEV (reference sequence). V was clipped by 1 base and J by 5 bases, with 9 bases between them. There are 13 residues in the CDR3. This record belongs to a study of blood T cell repertoires in COVID-19. The repertoire was sequenced with immunoSEQ multiplex PCR; TCRdb's copy has only in-frame clones and lacks some. This sample has about 80,000 clones, with around 78% found just once. This clonotype originated in a man in his 60s with COVID-19, enrolled during active disease. The rearrangement links TRBV27 to TRBJ2-7; possible D gene TRBD1, 5 bases. Sequencing was performed on peripheral blood. The CDR3 spells CASSLWQGDEQYF. CDR3 coding DNA: TGTGCCAGCAGTTTATGGCAGGGCGACGAGCAGTACTTC.